The clone carrying this T cell receptor (beta chain) was seen more than once but under ten times. Its antigen is not known. This sample was included in a study of long-term antiretroviral therapy in people with HIV. Going into DNA extraction, samples held about 1-10 million cryopreserved PBMC. Trimming removed 3 bases from V and 2 bases from J; junction bases left unmatched: 8. The CDR3 sequence is 16 residues long. Broader study findings: Collection of the blood, which took place between about 2003 and 2017, possibly occurred under older ART regimens. Following ART, diversity rose but still fell short of transplant donor controls.

It was version v3.0 of the immunoSEQ assay that was run at survey level. The assay was immunoSEQ multiplex PCR, and TCRdb's table has in-frame clones only and misses some. The sample has about 12,000 clones, under 85% seen once. The TCR originated in a man aged 40-49 years with HIV. This material consisted of unsorted PBMCs, taken 3.4 years after starting antiretroviral therapy. The rearrangement links TRBV5-3 to TRBJ2-3; 8 bases align to TRBD2. TRBV5-3 is given ORF status, its function remaining uncertain. Here the CDR3 reads CARSSPSGSLTDTQYF. CDR3 coding DNA: TGTGCCAGAAGCTCGCCCAGCGGGAGCCTCACAGATACGCAGTATTTT.